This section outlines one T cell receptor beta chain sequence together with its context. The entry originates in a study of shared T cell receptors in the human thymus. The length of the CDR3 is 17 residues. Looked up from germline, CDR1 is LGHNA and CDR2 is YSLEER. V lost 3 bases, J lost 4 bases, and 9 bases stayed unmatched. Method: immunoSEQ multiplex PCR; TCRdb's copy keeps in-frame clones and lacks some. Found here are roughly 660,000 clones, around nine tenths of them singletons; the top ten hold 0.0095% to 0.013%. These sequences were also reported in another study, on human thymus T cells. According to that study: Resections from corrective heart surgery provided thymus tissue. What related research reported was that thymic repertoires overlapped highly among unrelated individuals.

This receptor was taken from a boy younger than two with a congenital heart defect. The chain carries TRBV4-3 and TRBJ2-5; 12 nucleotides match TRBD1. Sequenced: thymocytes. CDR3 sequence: CASSQTTGTGGGETQYF. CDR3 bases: TGCGCCAGCAGCCAGACGACCGGGACAGGGGGCGGAGAGACCCAGTACTTC.